A selection of T cell receptor beta chains follows, all from one sample in a study of Ad26.COV2.S vaccination and SARS-CoV-2 variants. TCRdb's table, derived via immunoSEQ multiplex PCR, lists solely in-frame clones and lacks some. The sample yields 400,000 to 450,000 clones, roughly 88% seen once. The specimen was peripheral blood, collected in a trial of Ad26.COV2.S vaccine versus placebo. These TCRs come from a person aged 18-60 years who received the Ad26.COV2.S COVID-19 vaccine or a placebo. The CDR3 runs from the conserved cysteine through the conserved F or W. Each record gives: CDR3 DNA, CDR3 protein, clone size, J gene, D gene, V gene. A D gene is named only where the DNA matches it firmly. Not all rows give a size; the values are once, few, many and, for expanded clones, a class.

DNA: TGTGCCAGCAGGCTAGCGGGAGGGCCCCCCGGGGAGCTGTTTTTT
CDR3: CASRLAGGPPGELFF
size: few
J: TRBJ2-2
D: TRBD2
V: TRBV28

DNA: TGCAGCGTTGAAACCTCGGCCCGCCCAAGGGAGCAGTACTTC
CDR3: CSVETSARPREQYF
size: -
J: TRBJ2-7
D: -
V: TRBV29-1

DNA: TGTGCCAGCAGTTCCCCGGGACTAGCGAATTACGAGCAGTACTTC
CDR3: CASSSPGLANYEQYF
size: -
J: TRBJ2-7
D: TRBD2
V: TRBV27

DNA: TGTGCCAGCAGCTCCCCCACAGATACGCAGTATTTT
CDR3: CASSSPTDTQYF
size: -
J: TRBJ2-3
D: -
V: TRBV7-9

DNA: TGTGCCATCTCCCCAGGGACGGACTACACTGAAGCTTTCTTT
CDR3: CAISPGTDYTEAFF
size: -
J: TRBJ1-1
D: -
V: TRBV10-3

DNA: TGTGCCAGCAGCACGCAAATGGGACACTACGAGCAGTACTTC
CDR3: CASSTQMGHYEQYF
size: -
J: TRBJ2-7
D: -
V: TRBV7-8

DNA: TGTGCCAGCAGCTTAGACGGGAGAAGCACAGATACGCAGTATTTT
CDR3: CASSLDGRSTDTQYF
size: -
J: TRBJ2-3
D: -
V: TRBV7-8

DNA: TGTGCCAGTAGTATTCGGGCGGGAGGGCCTAAAGATACGCAGTATTTT
CDR3: CASSIRAGGPKDTQYF
size: -
J: TRBJ2-3
D: TRBD2
V: TRBV19

DNA: TGTGCCAGCAGCGCCGGGACAGGGATTAGCTACGAGCAGTACTTC
CDR3: CASSAGTGISYEQYF
size: -
J: TRBJ2-7
D: TRBD1
V: TRBV7-9

DNA: TGTGCCAGCAGCTCCGGGACAGGGGGCAGTAACACTGAAGCTTTCTTT
CDR3: CASSSGTGGSNTEAFF
size: -
J: TRBJ1-1
D: TRBD1
V: TRBV5-4

DNA: TGTGCCATCAGTATCTTAGCGGGGGGAACCTACGAGCAGTACTTC
CDR3: CAISILAGGTYEQYF
size: -
J: TRBJ2-7
D: TRBD2
V: TRBV10-3

DNA: TGTGCCAGCAGTAAACGGACTAAGCCGGGGCTCAAGGGGGAGACCCAGTACTTC
CDR3: CASSKRTKPGLKGETQYF
size: -
J: TRBJ2-5
D: -
V: TRBV28

DNA: TGTGCCAGCATCGATAGAGGGGGCTATGAGCAGTTCTTC
CDR3: CASIDRGGYEQFF
size: once
J: TRBJ2-1
D: TRBD1
V: TRBV12-3/TRBV12-4

DNA: TGCAGCGTTGACGGACTAGCGGGAGTTCACAATGAGCAGTTCTTC
CDR3: CSVDGLAGVHNEQFF
size: -
J: TRBJ2-1
D: TRBD2
V: TRBV29-1

DNA: TGTGCCAGCAGTTTATCCGGGACGATGGGAAACATTCAGTACTTC
CDR3: CASSLSGTMGNIQYF
size: -
J: TRBJ2-4
D: -
V: TRBV28

DNA: TGTGCCAGCTCACCAGAACTACAGTCCAATGAGCAGTTCTTC
CDR3: CASSPELQSNEQFF
size: once
J: TRBJ2-1
D: -
V: TRBV18

DNA: TGTGCCAGCAGTTACGGGACATTTGGTTCTGCAACTAATGAAAAACTGTTTTTT
CDR3: CASSYGTFGSATNEKLFF
size: -
J: TRBJ1-4
D: -
V: TRBV28

DNA: TGTGCCAGCAGTTACTCCGGGACAGGGTCGCAGGAGACCCAGTACTTC
CDR3: CASSYSGTGSQETQYF
size: -
J: TRBJ2-5
D: TRBD1
V: TRBV6-2/TRBV6-3

DNA: TGTGCCAGCAGTTTATTAGGGGGGGCCAGCAATCAGCCCCAGCATTTT
CDR3: CASSLLGGASNQPQHF
size: -
J: TRBJ1-5
D: -
V: TRBV27

DNA: TGCGCCAGCAGCTCCGGGACAGGGTCCTACGAGCAGTACTTC
CDR3: CASSSGTGSYEQYF
size: once
J: TRBJ2-7
D: TRBD1
V: TRBV5-1

DNA: TGTGCCACCTTTAAAGAAGGGGAGCAGTTCTTC
CDR3: CATFKEGEQFF
size: -
J: TRBJ2-1
D: -
V: TRBV10-3

DNA: TGTGCCAGCAGTGAAGTGAGGACCACCAATCAGCCCCAGCATTTT
CDR3: CASSEVRTTNQPQHF
size: -
J: TRBJ1-5
D: -
V: TRBV6-1

DNA: TGTGCCAGCAGTACCTCCAGGACAGGGGACGAGCAGTACTTC
CDR3: CASSTSRTGDEQYF
size: -
J: TRBJ2-7
D: TRBD1
V: TRBV28

DNA: TGCGCCAGCAGCTTGGATGGCGGGAGGGCAAGGGAGCAGTTCTTC
CDR3: CASSLDGGRAREQFF
size: -
J: TRBJ2-1
D: TRBD2
V: TRBV5-1

DNA: TGTGCCAGCACTAGCGGGAGCTCCTACAATGAGCAGTTCTTC
CDR3: CASTSGSSYNEQFF
size: -
J: TRBJ2-1
D: TRBD2
V: TRBV2

DNA: TGTGCCAGCAGGGGACGGGACAGGGAGGGGATATGGGATGGCTACACCTTC
CDR3: CASRGRDREGIWDGYTF
size: -
J: TRBJ1-2
D: TRBD1
V: TRBV27

DNA: TGTGCCAGTAGTAACGCAGGGATCCACAATGAGCAGTTCTTC
CDR3: CASSNAGIHNEQFF
size: -
J: TRBJ2-1
D: -
V: TRBV19

DNA: TGCGCCAGCAGCTTGGGGTTTGACAGGACTGCACCCCTCCACTTT
CDR3: CASSLGFDRTAPLHF
size: once
J: TRBJ1-6
D: -
V: TRBV5-1

DNA: TGTGCCAGCAGCAGACTCATGCCAGGAAACACAGATACGCAGTATTTT
CDR3: CASSRLMPGNTDTQYF
size: -
J: TRBJ2-3
D: -
V: TRBV2

DNA: TGTGCCAGCAGCTTGGGGGCGGGGTCATTCCAAGAGACCCAGTACTTC
CDR3: CASSLGAGSFQETQYF
size: once
J: TRBJ2-5
D: -
V: TRBV5-6

DNA: TGTGCCAGCAGCTTAGGACAGGGGAACTACGAGCAGTACTTC
CDR3: CASSLGQGNYEQYF
size: -
J: TRBJ2-7
D: TRBD1
V: TRBV6-5

DNA: TGTGCCAGTAGTATGACGGTGAACACTGAAGCTTTCTTT
CDR3: CASSMTVNTEAFF
size: few
J: TRBJ1-1
D: -
V: TRBV19

DNA: TGTGCCAGCAGCCAAGATGCCCGAGATGGGCCCTACGAGCAGTACTTC
CDR3: CASSQDARDGPYEQYF
size: -
J: TRBJ2-7
D: -
V: TRBV3-1/TRBV3-2

DNA: TGTGCCAGCAGCACCCGGACAGACAATGAGCAGTTCTTC
CDR3: CASSTRTDNEQFF
size: once
J: TRBJ2-1
D: -
V: TRBV7-3

DNA: TGTGCCAGCAGTTCCGGGACAGACTATGGCTACACCTTC
CDR3: CASSSGTDYGYTF
size: -
J: TRBJ1-2
D: TRBD1
V: TRBV28

DNA: TGTGCCAGCAGCGTAGTTCTAGCGGGAGTGGCCAATGAGCAGTTCTTC
CDR3: CASSVVLAGVANEQFF
size: -
J: TRBJ2-1
D: TRBD2
V: TRBV9

DNA: TGTGCCAGCAGCCAAGAGGGGGGGGAAGAGTACGAGCAGTACTTC
CDR3: CASSQEGGEEYEQYF
size: once
J: TRBJ2-7
D: -
V: TRBV11-2

DNA: TGTGCCAGCAGTTACAGGGTTTTGGCCCCTAATTCACCCCTCCACTTT
CDR3: CASSYRVLAPNSPLHF
size: -
J: TRBJ1-6
D: -
V: TRBV28

DNA: TGTGCCAGCAGCTTAGGATCAGGGGCATTTCCCGGGGAGCTGTTTTTT
CDR3: CASSLGSGAFPGELFF
size: -
J: TRBJ2-2
D: -
V: TRBV11-1

DNA: TGTGCCAGCTCACTTCGACAGGAGAACAATCAGCCCCAGCATTTT
CDR3: CASSLRQENNQPQHF
size: few
J: TRBJ1-5
D: -
V: TRBV18

DNA: TGTGCCAGCAGCAGACTAGCGGGAGGGCCCCACGAGCAGTACTTC
CDR3: CASSRLAGGPHEQYF
size: -
J: TRBJ2-7
D: TRBD2
V: TRBV7-9

DNA: TGTGCCAGCAGCCAAGATGGGACTAGCATTTTGAATGAGCAGTTCTTC
CDR3: CASSQDGTSILNEQFF
size: -
J: TRBJ2-1
D: TRBD2
V: TRBV14

DNA: TGTGCCAGCAGCTCCCGGACCGCCGGGTTCGGAAACACCATATATTTT
CDR3: CASSSRTAGFGNTIYF
size: -
J: TRBJ1-3
D: -
V: TRBV7-6

DNA: TGTGCCAGCAGGCCCGCCCTGGACGTCCAGCCCCAGCATTTT
CDR3: CASRPALDVQPQHF
size: -
J: TRBJ1-5
D: -
V: TRBV28

DNA: TGTGCCAGCTCACCACCGAGGCTAGCGGGAGGGTTTTACGAGCAGTACTTC
CDR3: CASSPPRLAGGFYEQYF
size: -
J: TRBJ2-7
D: TRBD2
V: TRBV18

DNA: TGTGCCAGCAGCTTAATGGGGCTAGTAGATTACGAGCAGTACTTC
CDR3: CASSLMGLVDYEQYF
size: -
J: TRBJ2-7
D: -
V: TRBV11-2

DNA: TGTGCCATCAGTGAGTCGATTGACGGCCCCGTAATTTTT
CDR3: CAISESIDGPVIF
size: -
J: TRBJ1-4
D: -
V: TRBV10-3

DNA: TGTGCCAGCAGTTTAGGGCAGGGAGGCGAGCAGTTCTTC
CDR3: CASSLGQGGEQFF
size: -
J: TRBJ2-1
D: -
V: TRBV28

DNA: TGTGCCAGCAGCTTAGTACCAACCGGGTCTGGGAGGGCCTACAATGAGCAGTTCTTC
CDR3: CASSLVPTGSGRAYNEQFF
size: -
J: TRBJ2-1
D: TRBD2
V: TRBV7-6

DNA: TGTGCCAGCAGCCCAAGGGGAGGGACCGGGGAGCTGTTTTTT
CDR3: CASSPRGGTGELFF
size: -
J: TRBJ2-2
D: TRBD2
V: TRBV27

DNA: TGTGCCTGGACCAGGGACCGTGGCTATGGCTACACCTTC
CDR3: CAWTRDRGYGYTF
size: -
J: TRBJ1-2
D: -
V: TRBV30

DNA: TGTGCCAGCAGCCAAGAGGTTTCGAATCAGCCCCAGCATTTT
CDR3: CASSQEVSNQPQHF
size: once
J: TRBJ1-5
D: -
V: TRBV3-1/TRBV3-2

DNA: TGTGCCAGCAGTCGTGGACAGAACACTGAAGCTTTCTTT
CDR3: CASSRGQNTEAFF
size: -
J: TRBJ1-1
D: -
V: TRBV27

DNA: TGTGCCAGCAGGAGGGTCTTAGCGGGAGGGTACGAGCAGTACTTC
CDR3: CASRRVLAGGYEQYF
size: -
J: TRBJ2-7
D: TRBD2
V: TRBV6-5

DNA: TGCGCCAGCAGTCAAATTACGAGGGATGGCGGCAATCAGCCCCAGCATTTT
CDR3: CASSQITRDGGNQPQHF
size: -
J: TRBJ1-5
D: -
V: TRBV23-1

DNA: TGTGCCAGCGCTGGGACAGGGGGGGACTATGGCTACACCTTC
CDR3: CASAGTGGDYGYTF
size: -
J: TRBJ1-2
D: TRBD1
V: TRBV28

DNA: TGTGCCAGCAGTTCAGGGGTGGGAGCTTTCTTT
CDR3: CASSSGVGAFF
size: -
J: TRBJ1-1
D: -
V: TRBV28

DNA: TGTGCCAGCAGTTTCACCCCCGGGGGGCGGGGCACAGATACGCAGTATTTT
CDR3: CASSFTPGGRGTDTQYF
size: -
J: TRBJ2-3
D: -
V: TRBV27

DNA: TGTGCCAGCAGCCAAGTAGCGGCGAACACCGGGGAGCTGTTTTTT
CDR3: CASSQVAANTGELFF
size: -
J: TRBJ2-2
D: -
V: TRBV4-2

DNA: TGTGCCATCAGTGAGTCGGGGGGCGCAGACTATGGCTACACCTTC
CDR3: CAISESGGADYGYTF
size: once
J: TRBJ1-2
D: -
V: TRBV10-3